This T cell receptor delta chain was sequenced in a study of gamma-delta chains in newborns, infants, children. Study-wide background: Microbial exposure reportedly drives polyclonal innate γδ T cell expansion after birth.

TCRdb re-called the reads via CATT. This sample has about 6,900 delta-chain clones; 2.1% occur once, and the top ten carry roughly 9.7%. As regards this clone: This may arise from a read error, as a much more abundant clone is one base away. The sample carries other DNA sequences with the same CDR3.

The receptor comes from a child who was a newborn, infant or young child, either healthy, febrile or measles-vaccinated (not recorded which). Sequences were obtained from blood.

CDR3 DNA sequence: TGTGCCTGTGACTACGGGGGATCCAGCTCCTGGGACACCCGGCAGATGTTTTTC. Encoded protein: CACDYGGSSSWDTRQMFF. The chain has TRDV2 and TRDJ3; 7 positions agree with TRDD3. Germline lookup yields CDR1 GEAIGNYY and CDR2 EKD. The CDR3 is 18 amino acids.